This T cell receptor (beta chain) was sequenced in a study of blood T cells in healthy people across ages. Study conclusions and caveats: Age advanced and TCR beta diversity per million T cells fell, roughly linearly.

Donor samples were obtained from healthy Caucasian individuals from Russia, aged about 6 to 95. Worth noting for this clonotype: Its antigen is as yet unknown.

Then a second PCR, running roughly 7 to 11 cycles, was carried out with a sample-barcoded 5' primer and a J-beta primer mix. A template-switch adaptor with 12 random nucleotides tagged each cDNA molecule. Every sample gave at least 3 million paired-end reads containing CDR3. TCRdb called the 5' RACE reads again in MiXCR, with one record for every CDR3 protein. The top ten hold around 4% of the sample, which has over a million distinct CDR3 sequences, 40% to 45% seen once. The CDR3 runs to 17 residues. From germline, CDR1 is KGHDR and CDR2 SFDVKD. The rearrangement joins TRBV24-1 to TRBJ2-4; TRBD1 agrees at 9 bases. The DNA matches TRBJ2-7 better at its end, which makes the J call doubtful. Sequenced input: blood. The sequence derives from a woman between 18 and 30 years old in good health. This chain's CDR3 is CATSDLPDRGLDCEQYF. DNA for the CDR3: TGTGCCACCAGTGACCTCCCGGACAGGGGTCTGGACTGCGAGCAGTACTTC.